The 27 T cell receptor beta chains listed next were all sequenced from one sample in a study of blood T cell repertoires in COVID-19. Measured with immunoSEQ multiplex PCR; TCRdb has only the in-frame clones, and not every one. The table shows some 150,000 clones, with approximately 80% occurring only once. The sample was peripheral blood. Receptor source: a human donor in a cohort sampled during active COVID-19.

This rearrangement joins TRBV7-2 to TRBJ2-3; 8 bases map to TRBD2. The V and J ends lost 0 bases and 6 bases, in that order; junction bases with no gene match: 11. Germline lookup yields CDR1 SGHTA and CDR2 FQGNSA. The CDR3 has 17 residues. This CDR3 is CASSLALMAGGEDTQYF. CDR3 coding DNA: TGTGCCAGCAGCTTAGCGCTAATGGCGGGGGGTGAGGATACGCAGTATTTT. Variable domain in full (rest from reference TRBV7-2 and TRBJ2-3): GAGVSQSPSNKVTEKGKDVELRCDPISGHTALYWYRQSLGQGLEFLIYFQGNSAPDKSGLPSDRFSAERTGGSVSTLTIQRTQQEDSAVYLCASSLALMAGGEDTQYFGPGTRLTVL.

The chain recombines TRBV10-3 with TRBJ1-2; the D gene is possibly TRBD1 (5 bases). CDR3 length: 11 amino acids. CDR1 and CDR2 (germline): ENHRY, SYGVKD. Trimming removed 4 bases from V and 7 bases from J, with 7 bases in between. CDR3 sequence reads: CAISGGAGYTF. The DNA of the CDR3 is TGTGCCATCAGTGGCGGGGCTGGCTACACCTTC.

The chain couples TRBV24-1 to TRBJ2-7; 9 nucleotides match TRBD1. V was clipped by 1 base and J by 6 bases; unmatched bases: 12. CDR1 and CDR2 from the germline V gene are KGHDR and SFDVKD. The CDR3 runs 17 residues. CDR3 residues: CATSDLGIRTGAGEQYV. The CDR3 coding sequence is TGTGCCACCAGTGATTTAGGGATCCGGACAGGGGCCGGCGAGCAGTACGTC.

This chain links TRBV12-3 or TRBV12-4 with TRBJ1-1; 9 bases match TRBD1. The CDR3 runs 12 residues. The junction had 10 bases not matched to a gene; V was cut back by 6 bases and J by 14 bases. CDR3 in DNA: TGTGCCAGCAGCCGAGGGGGACAGGGCGAATTCTTT. It is translated as CASSRGGQGEFF.

This chain links TRBV3-1 (or the pseudogene TRBV3-2) with TRBJ2-1, with 12 nucleotides matching TRBD2. The CDR3 loop spans 14 amino acids. Germline CDR1 is LGHDT and CDR2 is YNNKEL (reference sequence). The J segment lost 5 bases and the V segment lost 7 bases, leaving 3 bases of the junction unmatched. The CDR3 DNA reads as TGTGCCAGCACACTAGCGGGGGGCGACAATGAGCAGTTCTTC. It yields the protein CASTLAGGDNEQFF.

The chain joins TRBV2 to TRBJ2-6; 11 bases match TRBD2. This CDR3 has 17 residues. Germline V gene sequence: CDR1 SNHLY, CDR2 FYNNEI. V shed 6 bases, J shed 0 bases, and the junction held 4 bases outside the gene matches. The CDR3 region is CASSLTSGVSGANVLTF. The DNA for the CDR3 is TGTGCCAGCAGCTTGACTAGCGGGGTCTCTGGGGCCAACGTCCTGACTTTC.

The chain links TRBV7-8 to TRBJ1-2; TRBD1 aligns across 9 bases. In germline, CDR1 is SGHVS, CDR2 FQNEAQ. The CDR3 totals 16 residues. After removal of 6 bases from V and 7 bases from J, the junction contained 15 bases not matched to a gene. The CDR3 sequence is CASSYSLPGQGFGYTF. DNA of the CDR3: TGTGCCAGCAGTTATTCTTTGCCGGGACAGGGTTTTGGCTACACCTTC.

This clone was recorded a few times. The chain recombines TRBV7-3 with TRBJ2-5, with a weak D call TRBD2 (7 bases). The CDR3 has 15 residues. Germline CDR1 and CDR2: SGHTA and FQGTGA. V gave up 2 bases and J gave up 5 bases, with 15 bases separating them. CDR3 protein: CASSLGRGDSETQYF. CDR3 coding DNA: TGTGCCAGCAGCTTAGGGAGGGGGGATTCTGAGACCCAGTACTTC.

The table lists this clone with a count of one. The V gene is TRBV25-1, the J gene TRBJ1-5; 8 bases align to TRBD1. Losses at the gene ends were 4 bases for V and 6 bases for J; bases not matched to a gene: 2. Germline V gene sequence: CDR1 MGHDK, CDR2 SYGVNS. This CDR3 is 13 amino acids long. CDR3 region: CASSAQGAQPQHF. CDR3 bases: TGTGCCAGCAGTGCCCAGGGGGCTCAGCCCCAGCATTTT.

This clone was counted a single time. This chain connects TRBV6-2 or TRBV6-3 to TRBJ1-6, with 7 bases identical to TRBD1. Germline trimming cut 1 base from V and 10 bases from J; bases unmatched to any gene: 13. The germline V gene encodes CDR1 MNHEY and CDR2 SVGEGT. There are 17 residues in the CDR3. The CDR3: CASSYFLLQGSNSPLHF. The CDR3 region has the DNA TGTGCCAGCAGTTACTTTTTATTACAGGGGTCTAACTCACCCCTCCACTTT.

The chain is built from TRBV3-1 (or the pseudogene TRBV3-2) and TRBJ1-5; the D is unclear. The CDR3 totals 14 residues. V was cut by 0 bases and J by 1 base, with 4 bases left in between. Per germline, CDR1 LGHDT and CDR2 YNNKEL (reference sequence). The CDR3: CASSQDLSNQPQHF. The CDR3, as DNA: TGTGCCAGCAGCCAAGATCTGAGCAATCAGCCCCAGCATTTT.

In its sample, this clone was seen a few times. The rearrangement links TRBV7-2 to TRBJ1-3; the D is unclear. This CDR3 is built from 17 residues. Germline V gene sequence: CDR1 SGHTA, CDR2 FQGNSA. V was pared by 1 base and J by 3 bases, with 16 bases between. Here the CDR3 reads CASSLVPLTAGGNTIYF. The CDR3 DNA is TGTGCCAGCAGCTTAGTTCCCCTAACAGCGGGTGGAAACACCATATATTTT.

This rearrangement joins TRBV6-5 to TRBJ1-6, with TRBD1 matching over 9 bases. The trim removed 5 bases at V and 7 bases at J, leaving 3 bases unmatched. Germline CDR1 is MNHEY and CDR2 is SVGAGI. This CDR3 is built from 14 residues. CDR3 sequence: CASSTGTGNSPLHF. The CDR3 region has the DNA TGTGCCAGCAGTACCGGGACAGGGAATTCACCCCTCCACTTT.

The J gene is TRBJ2-5, the V gene TRBV20-1; D unclear. CDR3 length: 11 amino acids. Looked up from germline, CDR1 is DFQATT and CDR2 is SNEGSKA (reference sequence). V lost 6 bases to trimming and J lost 0 bases, with 5 bases between them. CDR3 region: CSAQDQETQYF. The CDR3 coding sequence is TGCAGTGCCCAGGACCAAGAGACCCAGTACTTC.

The chain uses TRBV11-2 and TRBJ2-1, with 9 bases identical to TRBD1. In germline, CDR1 is SGHAT, CDR2 FQNNGV. Unmatched junction bases numbered 12, after V lost 5 bases and J lost 7 bases. The CDR3 is made up of 16 amino acids. The chain's CDR3 is CASSPLRDRVLNEQFF. DNA for the CDR3: TGTGCCAGCAGCCCGCTCCGGGACAGGGTTTTGAATGAGCAGTTCTTC. Drawing the rest from reference TRBV11-2 and TRBJ2-1, the complete variable domain is EAGVAQSPRYKIIEKRQSVAFWCNPISGHATLYWYQQILGQGPKLLIQFQNNGVVDDSQLPKDRFSAERLKGVDSTLKIQPAKLEDSAVYLCASSPLRDRVLNEQFFGPGTRLTVL.

The sample holds a few counts of this clone. The chain employs TRBV19 and TRBJ1-5; D gene uncertain. CDR3 length: 15 amino acids. Germline CDR1 LNHDA, CDR2 SQIVND (reference sequence). Trimming pared 5 bases from V and 5 bases from J, leaving 16 bases between. CDR3 in amino acids: CASSRFRVSYQPQHF. CDR3 DNA: TGTGCCAGTAGTCGTTTTCGGGTTTCTTATCAGCCCCAGCATTTT.

The chain couples TRBV9 to TRBJ2-7, with 8 bases aligning to TRBD2. CDR3 length equals 15 residues. Per the germline V gene, CDR1 is SGDLS and CDR2 is YYNGEE. The ends lost 3 bases at V and 6 bases at J; junction bases unmatched: 11. The CDR3 bases are TGTGCCAGCAGCGATCGCGGGACGGGGGGGTCCGAGCAGTACTTC. Translating gives CASSDRGTGGSEQYF.

CDR3 sequence (DNA): TGTGCCAGCAGCTTGGGGACAGGCTATAGCAATCAGCCCCAGCATTTT. Amino acid sequence: CASSLGTGYSNQPQHF. The chain couples TRBV5-5 to TRBJ1-5; 7 nucleotides match TRBD1. Unmatched junction bases numbered 3, after V lost 0 bases and J lost 0 bases. CDR3 length: 16 amino acids. Per germline, CDR1 SGHKS and CDR2 YYEKEE (reference sequence).

The rearrangement links TRBV19 to TRBJ1-5; 8 bases fit TRBD1. CDR3 length: 15 residues. Germline loops: CDR1 LNHDA, CDR2 SQIVND (reference sequence). V shed 2 bases, J shed 6 bases, and the junction held 6 bases outside the gene matches. This CDR3 reads CASSILDRGVQPQHF. For the CDR3, the DNA is TGTGCCAGTAGTATACTTGACAGGGGTGTTCAGCCCCAGCATTTT. Using reference TRBV19 and TRBJ1-5 for the parts outside the CDR3, the full variable domain is DGGITQSPKYLFRKEGQNVTLSCEQNLNHDAMYWYRQDPGQGLRLIYYSQIVNDFQKGDIAEGYSVSREKKESFPLTVTSAQKNPTAFYLCASSILDRGVQPQHFGDGTRLSIL.

The chain links TRBV11-2 to TRBJ1-1; 8 positions match TRBD1. This CDR3 has 14 amino acids. Trimming at V came to 6 bases and at J to 1 base, leaving 4 bases not matched to a gene. CDR1 and CDR2 from the germline V gene are SGHAT and FQNNGV. The CDR3 sequence: CASRAGQGNTEAFF. CDR3 in DNA: TGTGCCAGCAGGGCCGGACAGGGGAACACTGAAGCTTTCTTT.

The chain uses TRBV5-1 and TRBJ2-5; 10 bases line up with TRBD1. Germline CDR1 SGHRS, CDR2 YFSETQ. This CDR3 contains 15 residues. V lost 4 bases to trimming and J lost 4 bases; unmatched junction nucleotides: 7. CDR3 in amino acids: CASSPGQGRAETQYF. The CDR3 nucleotides are TGCGCCAGCAGCCCGGGACAGGGGCGGGCAGAGACCCAGTACTTC.

The chain links TRBV7-2 to TRBJ1-2; TRBD1 matches at 10 bases. The CDR3 has 13 residues. CDR1 is SGHTA, CDR2 FQGNSA, per germline. Trimming took 5 bases from V and 7 from J; bases not matched to a gene: 4. CDR3 bases: TGTGCCAGCAGCGAGTGGACAGGGGGTGGCTACACCTTC. It specifies CASSEWTGGGYTF.

This clone was found a few times. The chain joins TRBV9 to TRBJ1-1; D remains unclear. V was pared by 3 bases and J by 0 bases, with 9 bases between. Germline assignment: CDR1 SGDLS and CDR2 YYNGEE. The length of the CDR3 is 14 residues. The CDR3 is CASSDSPMNTEAFF. DNA for the CDR3: TGTGCCAGCAGCGACAGCCCGATGAACACTGAAGCTTTCTTT.

The CDR3 spells CASSLGVAGANTGELFF. CDR3 DNA sequence: TGTGCCAGCAGCTTGGGGGTAGCGGGGGCGAACACCGGGGAGCTGTTTTTT. The chain combines TRBV5-4 with TRBJ2-2; 9 bases are a match to TRBD2. V lost 0 bases and J lost 0; bases outside the gene matches: 3. Per germline, CDR1 SGHNT and CDR2 YYREEE (reference sequence). The CDR3 runs 17 residues.

This rearrangement joins TRBV7-2 to TRBJ2-7, with D unclear. V was clipped by 4 bases and J by 1 base, with 8 bases between them. Germline V gene data show CDR1 as SGHTA and CDR2 as FQGNSA. This CDR3 has 13 residues. The CDR3 DNA sequence: TGTGCCAGCAGCTCCCGGTTTTCCTACGAGCAGTACTTC. Its protein product is CASSSRFSYEQYF.

This chain connects TRBV27 to TRBJ1-1; D is unclear. The germline gives CDR1 MNHEY, CDR2 SMNVEV (reference sequence). The V and J ends lost 6 bases and 4 bases respectively, with 6 bases between them. The length of the CDR3 is 11 residues. CDR3 protein: CASRGGTEAFF. The DNA of the CDR3 is TGTGCCAGCAGAGGAGGCACTGAAGCTTTCTTT.

The chain employs TRBV27 and TRBJ2-7; 7 bases align to TRBD1. CDR1 is MNHEY, CDR2 SMNVEV, per germline (reference sequence). There are 12 residues in the CDR3. Trimming removed 9 bases from V and 2 bases from J; junction bases left unmatched: 4. For the CDR3, the DNA is TGTGCCAGTAGACAGGGAACCTACGAGCAGTACTTC. Its translation is CASRQGTYEQYF.